The clone carrying this TCR beta chain was counted at least ten times. The antigen is undetermined. Naive CD8 T cells were sorted as CD8+CD4-CCR7+CD45RA+. The data stem from a study of molecular identifiers for immune sequencing clone quantification. The study, taken as a whole, reports: Whereas clones above 20 RNA copies held under 1% of naive-cell molecules, they held over 98% of effector molecules.

TCRdb passed the PCR reads through MiXCR, listing each CDR3 protein once. The table lists 75,000 to 100,000 distinct CDR3 sequences, under 20% of them singletons, with roughly 0.8% in the top ten. The specimen sequenced was naive CD8+ T cells from blood, with Jurkat cell RNA spiked in. The subset denotes: FACS-sorted CD8+CD4-CCR7+CD45RA+ naive T cells. This sequence was found in a human donor in good health. Some libraries in this study had Jurkat cell RNA spiked in.

CDR3 region: CASSQDRVSGGDTEAFF. CDR3 bases: TGCGCCAGCAGCCAAGATAGGGTGAGTGGAGGAGACACTGAAGCTTTCTTT. The chain links TRBV4-3 to TRBJ1-1, with no clear D. This CDR3 spans 17 amino acids. Trimming pared 0 bases from V and 3 bases from J, leaving 17 bases between. Looked up from germline, CDR1 is LGHNA and CDR2 is YSLEER.